The 15 T cell receptor beta chains reported below all come from one sample, sequenced in a study of cytotoxic CD8 clonotypes in ibrutinib-treated CLL. Some clones are missing from TCRdb's copy, which holds only in-frame ones; the method was immunoSEQ multiplex PCR. The sample consists of fewer than 35,000 clones, roughly 59% of them appearing once. The sequencing here drew on PBMCs, taken before ibrutinib treatment. The origin of the receptors is a human donor with chronic lymphocytic leukemia.

The sample holds a few counts of this clone. V usage is TRBV2 and J usage is TRBJ1-1; TRBD1 might be the D (6 bases). The CDR3 spans 11 residues. CDR1 is SNHLY, CDR2 FYNNEI, per germline. V lost 8 bases and J lost 10, with 14 bases in between. CDR3 nucleotides: TGTGCCAGCGGGGGGGGCAAATTAGCTTTCTTT. Translated, it gives CASGGGKLAFF.

This sequence joins TRBV6-4 and TRBJ2-7; D is tentatively TRBD1 or TRBD2 (5 bases each). Germline V lookup: CDR1 MRHNA, CDR2 SNTAGT. V shed 10 bases and J shed 2 bases, with 21 bases lying between them. The CDR3 contains 15 residues. CDR3 in DNA: TGTGCCACCACAAACCGGGACCCAGTGACCTACGAGCAGTACTTC. This gives the protein CATTNRDPVTYEQYF.

This clone was observed a handful of times. The CDR3 sequence: CASSYPSRLGYGYTF. CDR3 in DNA: TGTGCCAGCAGTTACCCCTCCAGGCTGGGCTATGGCTACACCTTC. This chain joins TRBV6-6 and TRBJ1-2; D ambiguous. Germline V lookup: CDR1 MNHNY, CDR2 SVGAGI (reference sequence). The length of the CDR3 is 15 residues. V lost 2 bases and J lost 4, with 14 bases in between.

V usage is TRBV9 and J usage is TRBJ1-1; D is undetermined. The V end lost 2 bases, the J end lost 4 bases, and 15 bases lay between the germline ends. The CDR3 extends over 15 amino acids. Germline values: CDR1 SGDLS, CDR2 YYNGEE. CDR3 region: CASSVPTPIGTEAFF. CDR3 coding DNA: TGTGCCAGCAGCGTTCCTACCCCGATTGGCACTGAAGCTTTCTTT.

The CDR3 region has the DNA TGTGCCAGCAGCTTAAGTCTAGCGGGGGGTGAGACCCAGTACTTC. Its translation: CASSLSLAGGETQYF. This chain joins TRBV7-2 and TRBJ2-5; TRBD2 matches at 11 bases. The CDR3 is made up of 15 amino acids. V shed 2 bases and J 5 bases; nucleotides not matched to a gene: 4. Germline V gene sequence: CDR1 SGHTA, CDR2 FQGNSA.

This clone appeared a few times. The J gene is TRBJ1-2, the V gene TRBV5-1; possibly TRBD1 for D (5 bases). The CDR3 totals 15 residues. Trimming removed 2 bases from V and 6 bases from J, with 17 bases in between. Germline V lookup: CDR1 SGHRS, CDR2 YFSETQ. This chain's CDR3 is CASSFEVDSLDGYTF. The DNA of the CDR3 is TGCGCCAGCAGCTTTGAGGTTGACAGTTTAGATGGCTACACCTTC.

CDR3: CASTRGFSYEQYF. DNA of the CDR3: TGCGCCAGCACTCGAGGGTTCTCCTACGAGCAGTACTTC. V is TRBV5-1 and J is TRBJ2-7; possibly TRBD2 for D (5 bases). Germline CDR1 is SGHRS and CDR2 is YFSETQ. V was pared by 6 bases and J by 0 bases, with 10 bases between. The CDR3 has 13 amino acids.

The chain joins TRBV28 to TRBJ1-4; D is uncertain. The CDR3 loop spans 12 amino acids. The germline V gene encodes CDR1 MDHEN and CDR2 SYDVKM. V was shortened by 6 bases and J by 8 bases, with 10 bases between the two germline ends. In DNA, the CDR3 is TGTGCCAGCAGGGCAGCGAGCGAAAAACTGTTTTTT. This sequence encodes CASRAASEKLFF.

The genes are TRBV19 and TRBJ2-7; no reliable D call. The CDR3 runs 15 residues. CDR1 and CDR2 (germline): LNHDA, SQIVND (reference sequence). V was pared by 3 bases and J by 2 bases, with 14 bases between. The CDR3 nucleotides read TGTGCCAGTAGTATCGCAGACACCTCTACCTACGAGCAGTACTTC. It translates to CASSIADTSTYEQYF. Together with reference TRBV19 and TRBJ2-7, the CDR3 gives the full variable domain: DGGITQSPKYLFRKEGQNVTLSCEQNLNHDAMYWYRQDPGQGLRLIYYSQIVNDFQKGDIAEGYSVSREKKESFPLTVTSAQKNPTAFYLCASSIADTSTYEQYFGPGTRLTVT.

The table lists this clone with a count of one. The chain couples TRBV10-3 to TRBJ2-3; 9 bases align to TRBD2. Germline CDR1 and CDR2: ENHRY and SYGVKD. V lost 3 bases and J lost 4; bases outside the gene matches: 8. The CDR3 spans 16 residues. CDR3 sequence reads: CAISEPTRGGSDTQYF. For the CDR3, the DNA is TGTGCCATCAGTGAACCGACGCGGGGGGGGTCAGATACGCAGTATTTT.

The rearrangement joins TRBV15 to TRBJ2-1; TRBD2 aligns across 9 bases. The CDR3 covers 15 residues. Per the germline V gene, CDR1 is LNHNV and CDR2 is YYDKDF (reference sequence). Trimming cost V 5 bases and J 3 bases; bases outside gene matches: 5. For the CDR3, the DNA is TGTGCCACCAGCGGTAGCGGGAGACTCTACAATGAGCAGTTCTTC. Its protein is CATSGSGRLYNEQFF.

The chain is built from TRBV2 and TRBJ2-5; D possibly corresponds to TRBD2 (5 bases). Germline V lookup: CDR1 SNHLY, CDR2 FYNNEI. CDR3 length equals 14 residues. V lost 4 bases, J lost 5 bases, and 14 bases lay in between. CDR3 in DNA: TGTGCCAGCAGTGGCCCGGGGAGTTGGGAGACCCAGTACTTC. It specifies CASSGPGSWETQYF.

This clone was seen a handful of times. The chain couples TRBV5-4 to TRBJ2-2; D uncertain. V shed 0 bases and J shed 6 bases, with 6 bases lying between them. This CDR3 contains 13 residues. The germline CDR1 and CDR2 sequences are SGHNT and YYREEE (reference sequence). This CDR3 is CASSLDLPGELFF. The CDR3 DNA follows: TGTGCCAGCAGCTTGGACTTGCCCGGGGAGCTGTTTTTT.

This clone was found a few times. The chain employs TRBV10-3 and TRBJ1-4; maybe TRBD1 (5 bases). Germline assignment: CDR1 ENHRY and CDR2 SYGVKD. V lost 5 bases to trimming and J lost 8 bases, with 15 bases between them. The CDR3 is made up of 14 amino acids. CDR3 nucleotides: TGTGCCATCAGTCCCGAGAGGGGTAACGAAAAACTGTTTTTT. As protein: CAISPERGNEKLFF.

V and J are TRBV5-1 and TRBJ1-2; no definite D call. CDR3 length equals 12 residues. Between the trimmed V and J ends, which lost 4 bases and 3 bases, there was a span of 7 bases. From germline, CDR1 is SGHRS and CDR2 YFSETQ. CDR3 in DNA: TGCGCCAGCAGCCGTGGAGACTATGGCTACACCTTC. Protein sequence: CASSRGDYGYTF.